This TCR beta chain is from a study of T cell changes during pregnancy in multiple sclerosis. This table comes from immunoSEQ multiplex PCR, and its TCRdb copy is limited to in-frame clones, with some not included. The profile covers fewer than 50,000 clones, with around 93% appearing a single time and approximately 4.2% taken by the ten largest. The CDR3 covers 15 residues. The V gene lost 0 bases and the J gene lost 0 bases, with 9 bases spanning the gap. Germline V lookup: CDR1 SGHRS, CDR2 YFSETQ. This material consisted of CD8+ T cells from peripheral blood mononuclear cells, taken in the first trimester of pregnancy. This receptor was taken from a female donor with multiple sclerosis, enrolled in a pregnancy study. The chain has TRBV5-1 and TRBJ1-1, with D possibly matching TRBD1 (6 bases). The CDR3 loop reads CASSLVGGVNTEAFF. The CDR3 nucleotides are TGCGCCAGCAGCTTGGTAGGGGGAGTGAACACTGAAGCTTTCTTT.